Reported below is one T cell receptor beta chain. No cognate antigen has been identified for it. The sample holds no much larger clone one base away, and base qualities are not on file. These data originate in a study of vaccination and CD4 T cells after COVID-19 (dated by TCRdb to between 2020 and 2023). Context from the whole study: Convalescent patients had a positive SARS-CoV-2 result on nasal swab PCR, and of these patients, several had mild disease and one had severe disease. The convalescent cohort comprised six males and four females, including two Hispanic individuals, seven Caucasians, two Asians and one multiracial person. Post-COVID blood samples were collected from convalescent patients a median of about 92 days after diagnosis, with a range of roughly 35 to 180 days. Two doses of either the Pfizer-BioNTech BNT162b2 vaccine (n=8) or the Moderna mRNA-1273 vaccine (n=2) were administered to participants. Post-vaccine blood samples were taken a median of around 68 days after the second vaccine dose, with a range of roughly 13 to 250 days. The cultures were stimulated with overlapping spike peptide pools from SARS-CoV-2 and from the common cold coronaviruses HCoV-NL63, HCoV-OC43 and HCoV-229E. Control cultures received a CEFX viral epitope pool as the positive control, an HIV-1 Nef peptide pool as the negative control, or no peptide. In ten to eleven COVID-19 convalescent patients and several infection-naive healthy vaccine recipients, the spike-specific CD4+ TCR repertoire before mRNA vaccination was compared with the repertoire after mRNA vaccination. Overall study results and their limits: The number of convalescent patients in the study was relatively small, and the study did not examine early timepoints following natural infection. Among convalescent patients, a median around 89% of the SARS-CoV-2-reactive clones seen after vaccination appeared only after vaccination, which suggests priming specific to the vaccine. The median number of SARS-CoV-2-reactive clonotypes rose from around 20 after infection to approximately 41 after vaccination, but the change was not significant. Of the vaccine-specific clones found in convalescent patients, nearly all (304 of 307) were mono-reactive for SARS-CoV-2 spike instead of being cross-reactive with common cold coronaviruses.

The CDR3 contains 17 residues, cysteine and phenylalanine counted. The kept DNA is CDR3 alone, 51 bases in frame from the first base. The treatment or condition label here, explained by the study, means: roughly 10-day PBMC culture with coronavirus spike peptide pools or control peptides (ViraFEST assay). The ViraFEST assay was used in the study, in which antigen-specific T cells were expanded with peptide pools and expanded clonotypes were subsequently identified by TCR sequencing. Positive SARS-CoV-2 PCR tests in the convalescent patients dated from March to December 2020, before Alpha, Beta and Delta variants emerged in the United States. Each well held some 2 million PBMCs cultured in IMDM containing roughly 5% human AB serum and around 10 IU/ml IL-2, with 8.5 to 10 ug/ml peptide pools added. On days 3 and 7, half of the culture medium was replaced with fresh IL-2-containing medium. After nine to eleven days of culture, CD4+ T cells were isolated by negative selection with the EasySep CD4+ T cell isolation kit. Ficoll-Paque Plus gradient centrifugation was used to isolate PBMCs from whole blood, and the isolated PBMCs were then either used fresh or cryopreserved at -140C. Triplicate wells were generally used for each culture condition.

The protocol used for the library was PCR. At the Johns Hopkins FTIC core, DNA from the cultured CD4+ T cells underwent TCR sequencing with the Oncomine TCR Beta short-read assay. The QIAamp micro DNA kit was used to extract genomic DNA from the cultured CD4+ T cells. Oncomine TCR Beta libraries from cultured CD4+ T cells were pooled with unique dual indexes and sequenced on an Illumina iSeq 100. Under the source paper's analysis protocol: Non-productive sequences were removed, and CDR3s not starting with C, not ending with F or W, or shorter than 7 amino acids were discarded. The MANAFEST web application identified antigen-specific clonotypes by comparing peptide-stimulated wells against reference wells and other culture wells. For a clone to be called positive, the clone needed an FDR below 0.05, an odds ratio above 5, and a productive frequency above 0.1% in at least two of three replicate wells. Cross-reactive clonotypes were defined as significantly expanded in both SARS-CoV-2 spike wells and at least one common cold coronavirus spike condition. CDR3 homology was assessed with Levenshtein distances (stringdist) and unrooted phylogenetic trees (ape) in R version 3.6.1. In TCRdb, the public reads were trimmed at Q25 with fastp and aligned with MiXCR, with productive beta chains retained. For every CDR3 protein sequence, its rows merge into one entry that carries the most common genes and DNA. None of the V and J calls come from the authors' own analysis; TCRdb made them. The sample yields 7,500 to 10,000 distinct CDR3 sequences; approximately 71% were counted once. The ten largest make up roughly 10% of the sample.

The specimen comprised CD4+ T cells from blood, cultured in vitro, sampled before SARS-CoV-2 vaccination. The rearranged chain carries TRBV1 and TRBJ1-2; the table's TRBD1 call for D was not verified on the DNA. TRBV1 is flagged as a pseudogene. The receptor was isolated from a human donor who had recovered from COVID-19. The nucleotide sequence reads TGCACCAGCAGCCAGCAAGACAGGGTTGAGGGCTACTATGGCTACACCTTC. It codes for CTSSQQDRVEGYYGYTF.